This TCR beta chain was found in a study of cytomegalovirus exposure and HLA in healthy donors. V shed 3 bases and J 0 bases; nucleotides not matched to a gene: 14. The V gene's germline CDR1 is SGDLS and CDR2 YYNGEE. The CDR3 runs to 19 residues. The PCR ran on 60 Vbeta and 13 Jbeta primers. Libraries were prepared by immunoSEQ multiplex PCR; TCRdb keeps only in-frame clonotypes and omits some of them. Among around 140,000 clones listed, approximately 78% were seen once. The clonotype was recovered from a woman in her fifties or sixties in good health and CMV-seropositive. The sample taken for sequencing was PBMCs. V and J are TRBV9 and TRBJ2-3; 9 nucleotides match TRBD2. CDR3 in amino acids: CASSAPWVAGASSTDTQYF. CDR3 sequence (DNA): TGTGCCAGCAGCGCCCCTTGGGTAGCGGGGGCCTCTAGCACAGATACGCAGTATTTT.